This T cell receptor (beta chain) is drawn from a study of T cells in Graves' hyperthyroidism and ophthalmopathy (dated by TCRdb to about 2019). With regard to the full study: Peripheral blood samples were taken at the time of initial diagnosis, prior to any treatment. To identify TCR V-J signatures that set the groups apart, the researchers used a discovery cohort of 95 to 100 patients, made up of 43 with Graves' ophthalmopathy and some 60 with stable Graves' hyperthyroidism. The paper reports TCR Vbeta CDR3 sequencing of about 140 peripheral blood samples: fewer than 50 ophthalmopathy, roughly 74 hyperthyroidism and around 17 progressor patients. In several Graves' hyperthyroidism patients, the study also compared T-cell repertoires from thyroid tissue with T-cell repertoires from blood. Prospective prediction of ophthalmopathy was tested in an independent validation cohort of 18 to 20 hyperthyroidism patients and 17 patients who later progressed to ophthalmopathy. The 90 or so discovery patients were randomly split 7:3 into training and test sets. Once sampling was done, hyperthyroidism patients were given methimazole at a starting dose of 30 mg daily, whereas ophthalmopathy patients were given high-dose intravenous methylprednisolone.

Graves' hyperthyroidism was defined as stable when no progression to ophthalmopathy occurred over 18 months of follow-up. Hyperthyroidism patients were aged 18 to 65 years and newly diagnosed, with disease duration of less than 2 months. Exclusion was applied to patients with uncontrolled infections, other autoimmune diseases, pregnancy or lactation. Clinical symptoms, serum thyroxine and TRAb, thyroid ultrasound, and orbital computed tomography formed the basis for the diagnoses. Ficoll-Paque density gradient centrifugation was used to isolate PBMCs from around 10 ml of fresh peripheral blood. Total RNA was extracted using Trizol reagent, and RNA quality was assessed on an Agilent 2100 Bioanalyzer. This clonotype appeared many times. Its antigen is still unknown. Qualities for individual bases were not recorded, and no much larger clone is one base off. Results the study describes overall, beyond this receptor: In validation, progression to ophthalmopathy was predicted by the model with 70.59% sensitivity and 72% to 85% specificity, a median of roughly six months before onset. A 13 V-J signature model separated ophthalmopathy from stable hyperthyroidism, with 87.88% sensitivity and roughly 84% specificity in cross-validation and 80%/75% in testing. Most expanded thyroid clonotypes (frequency above 0.001) were also found in blood, which suggests that blood repertoires may mirror thyroid immune responses. Sample size was not statistically predetermined, and blinding of investigators to group allocation was not performed.

Reading the germline V gene gives CDR1 SGHAT and CDR2 FQNNGV. There are 16 amino acids in the CDR3, from cysteine to phenylalanine inclusive. Of all the DNA, just the CDR3 is kept, 48 bases in frame from base 1. Compared with germline, V lacks 6 bases and J lacks 3 bases; bases without a gene match: 7. The TCR beta CDR3 regions were amplified from the RNA transcripts. A first-round RT-PCR of the TCR CDR3 used the HTBI primer set with the Qiagen OneStep RT-PCR kit. Libraries were constructed in a second round of multiplex PCR, after which size selection and purification were performed. Sequencing of the libraries was done on an Illumina HiSeq2000 using paired-end 100 bp reads. Per the original workflow: SOAPnuke was used to process the raw data, with reads discarded if the reads contained adapters or uncalled bases, had a mean Phred below 15, or lacked an exact constant-primer or identifier match. COPE v1.2.5 was used to merge the high-quality paired reads, and each unique nucleotide sequence was defined as a clonotype. MiTCR v1.1 was used to align clonotypes to the IMGT TRBV, TRBD and TRBJ reference segments. Analysis was restricted to V-J combinations with a frequency above 0.0001, which covered 99.2% of repertoires. The TCS score was defined as the ratio of F50 (clonal expansion) to E x V (chaos), calculated using BLOSUM62-based TCRdist between CDR3 peptides within each V-J. Welch's t-statistics and random forest reduced roughly 500 V-J features to about 12, which were used in a naive Bayes classifier (R e1071). TCRdb reworked the public reads: Q25 trimming with fastp, MiXCR clone assembly, productive beta chains retained. Each CDR3 protein gets just one entry, which takes the most common genes and DNA from the rows behind it. These V and J calls rely on TCRdb rather than the paper's analysis. The sample has roughly 700,000 distinct CDR3 sequences on record, 13% to 15% of them singletons. The top ten clonotypes cover roughly a tenth of the sample.

This sequence originates from a woman aged 18-29 years with Graves' hyperthyroidism. The chain is encoded by TRBV11-2 joined to TRBJ2-1, with TRBD1 matching 11 junction bases. Sequencing input: blood. The nucleotide sequence is given as TGTGCCAGCAGACGCCCGGGACAGGGGGTCTACAATGAGCAGTTCTTC. Translated, it gives CASRRPGQGVYNEQFF.